The 17 T cell receptor beta chains below were found in one sample sequenced in a study of T cells in Graves' hyperthyroidism and ophthalmopathy. There were TCR beta CDR3 regions amplified from RNA transcripts. During a first-round RT-PCR of the TCR CDR3, the HTBI primer set was used. TCRdb reprocessed the multiplex PCR reads via MiXCR and lists one record per CDR3 protein. This table holds under 400,000 distinct CDR3 sequences, around 20% found once. Sequenced input: blood. The receptors come from a woman in her 50s with Graves' hyperthyroidism.

In this sample, this clonotype turned up many times. The V gene is TRBV28, the J gene TRBJ2-5, with TRBD1 matching over 10 bases. Germline V gene data show CDR1 as MDHEN and CDR2 as SYDVKM. The CDR3 is 15 residues long. J gave up 2 bases and V 5 bases, and 5 bases lay outside the gene matches. The CDR3 spells CASSGQGVGQETQYF. The CDR3 DNA is TGTGCCAGCAGTGGACAGGGGGTCGGTCAAGAGACCCAGTACTTC.

This chain uses TRBV7-3 with TRBJ1-2; no definite D call. CDR3 length: 13 amino acids. Germline V CDR1 and CDR2: SGHTA, FQGTGA. Trimming took 5 bases from V and 6 from J, leaving 13 bases between them. CDR3 residues: CASSPNGRDGYTF. The DNA of the CDR3 is TGTGCCAGCAGCCCCAATGGGCGGGATGGCTACACCTTC.

The sample holds many counts of this clonotype. This chain joins TRBV29-1 and TRBJ2-3; D gene unclear. Deletions cut 3 bases from V and 1 base from J, with 14 bases between. The CDR3 extends over 15 amino acids. Per germline, CDR1 SQVTM and CDR2 ANQGSEA. CDR3: CSVDPTGLGTDTQYF. In DNA, the CDR3 is TGCAGCGTTGACCCGACTGGGCTTGGCACAGATACGCAGTATTTT.

The chain links TRBV14 to TRBJ2-2; 13 bases agree with TRBD2. V lost 2 bases, J lost 5 bases, and 5 bases stayed unmatched. The germline V gene has CDR1 SGHDN and CDR2 FVKESK. The CDR3 length is 17 residues. This CDR3 reads CASSQPGLAGSTGELFF. DNA of the CDR3: TGTGCCAGCAGCCAACCGGGACTAGCGGGGTCTACCGGGGAGCTGTTTTTT.

This clonotype was counted ten times or more. The chain carries TRBV5-5 and TRBJ2-1; no clear D. The length of the CDR3 is 14 residues. Between the trimmed V and J ends, which lost 2 bases and 2 bases, there was a span of 8 bases. Per the germline V gene, CDR1 is SGHKS and CDR2 is YYEKEE (reference sequence). The CDR3 loop reads CASSFVTPYNEQFF. The CDR3 bases are TGTGCCAGCAGCTTCGTCACTCCCTACAATGAGCAGTTCTTC.

The chain couples TRBV10-3 to TRBJ1-2, with D tentatively TRBD1 (6 bases). Germline V lookup: CDR1 ENHRY, CDR2 SYGVKD. CDR3 length equals 14 residues. V shed 3 bases and J shed 4 bases, with 12 bases lying between them. The chain's CDR3 is CAISDLGGSYGYTF. CDR3 coding DNA: TGTGCCATCAGTGATTTGGGGGGCAGCTATGGCTACACCTTC.

This clonotype has only a few counts. CDR3 nucleotides: TGCAGTGGGGGGACAGGGGGCATAAGCGCCTCCTACAATGAGCAGTTCTTC. Translating it yields CSGGTGGISASYNEQFF. This chain connects TRBV20-1 to TRBJ2-1; TRBD1 matches at 12 bases. The CDR3 sequence is 17 residues long. Germline V gene data show CDR1 as DFQATT and CDR2 as SNEGSKA (reference sequence). V trimming: 7 bases; J trimming: 0 bases; junction bases outside the gene matches: 10.

Ten or more counts support this clonotype. CDR3 nucleotide sequence: TGCAGTGCTAGGAAAGACAGATACACTGAAGCTTTCTTT. Protein: CSARKDRYTEAFF. The rearrangement joins TRBV20-1 to TRBJ1-1; a possible D gene is TRBD1 (5 bases). Trimming stripped 3 bases from V and 3 bases from J, with 11 bases between. The CDR3 has 13 amino acids. CDR1 DFQATT and CDR2 SNEGSKA come from the germline V gene (reference sequence).

In its sample, this clonotype was seen many times. The chain employs TRBV20-1 and TRBJ1-1; D call uncertain. Germline V gene sequence: CDR1 DFQATT, CDR2 SNEGSKA (reference sequence). This CDR3 spans 14 amino acids. CDR3 amino acids: CSMDPGATNTEAFF. The CDR3 region has the DNA TGCAGCATGGACCCGGGAGCTACTAACACTGAAGCTTTCTTT.

CDR3 nucleotide sequence: TGTGCCAGCAGTTTCCGCGGTCTGAGAGACTACGAGCAGTACTTC. Residues: CASSFRGLRDYEQYF. V gene TRBV12-3 or TRBV12-4 combines with J gene TRBJ2-7, with D hard to call. The V gene lost 3 bases and the J gene lost 3 bases, with 15 bases spanning the gap. There are 15 residues in the CDR3.

V gene TRBV15 combines with J gene TRBJ1-2, with 7 positions matching TRBD1. The CDR3 runs 15 residues. Germline V gene data show CDR1 as LNHNV and CDR2 as YYDKDF (reference sequence). The V gene end was trimmed by 2 bases and the J gene end by 3 bases; junction bases not matched to a gene: 6. CDR3 region: CATSRIQGSDYGYTF. For the CDR3, the DNA is TGTGCCACCAGCAGAATACAGGGGTCCGACTATGGCTACACCTTC. Looking up the rest from reference TRBV15 and TRBJ1-2 gives the full variable domain: DAMVIQNPRYQVTQFGKPVTLSCSQTLNHNVMYWYQQKSSQAPKLLFHYYDKDFNNEADTPDNFQSRRPNTSFCFLDIRSPGLGDTAMYLCATSRIQGSDYGYTFGSGTRLTVV.

This clonotype was observed many times. The rearrangement joins TRBV29-1 to TRBJ2-1; 11 nucleotides agree with TRBD2. The CDR3 consists of 14 residues. Looked up from germline, CDR1 is SQVTM and CDR2 is ANQGSEA. V shed 4 bases and J 9 bases; nucleotides not matched to a gene: 8. CDR3 sequence: CSVALAGGQTEQFF. The CDR3, as DNA: TGCAGCGTTGCTTTAGCGGGAGGGCAGACTGAGCAGTTCTTC.

This clonotype has more than one count but fewer than ten. J is TRBJ2-1 and V is TRBV7-2; 11 positions match TRBD2. Germline-derived CDR1 and CDR2 are SGHTA and FQGNSA. The ends lost 1 base at V and 6 bases at J; junction bases unmatched: 5. The CDR3 is 16 amino acids. The CDR3 here is CASSLVNSGGANEQFF. In nucleotides, the CDR3 is TGTGCCAGCAGCTTAGTTAATAGCGGGGGGGCCAATGAGCAGTTCTTC.

This clonotype has just a few counts. The J gene is TRBJ2-3, the V gene TRBV20-1, with 8 nucleotides matching TRBD2. Germline CDR1 and CDR2: DFQATT and SNEGSKA (reference sequence). The CDR3 is 16 residues long. J lost 1 base, V lost 3 bases, and 9 bases had no gene match. The CDR3 is CSASPLSGIRTDTQYF. The CDR3 DNA sequence: TGCAGTGCTAGCCCTCTTAGCGGGATCCGCACAGATACGCAGTATTTT.

This chain joins TRBV10-2 and TRBJ2-3; possible D gene TRBD2, 5 bases. Germline assignment: CDR1 WSHSY and CDR2 SAAADI. CDR3 length: 12 residues. V gave up 6 bases and J gave up 11 bases, with 15 bases separating them. The DNA for the CDR3 is TGCGCCAGCAGCTACTCTCCCGAGGGGCAGTATTTT. Translated: CASSYSPEGQYF.

This clonotype was counted only a few times. The chain joins TRBV4-1 to TRBJ1-2, with 8 bases lining up with TRBD1. Germline trimming cut 3 bases from V and 8 bases from J; bases unmatched to any gene: 14. Germline lookup yields CDR1 MGHRA and CDR2 YSYEKL. The CDR3 totals 16 residues. CDR3 in DNA: TGCGCCAGCAGCCATCGAACCACTGGACAGGGTGGCGGCTACACCTTC. This codes for CASSHRTTGQGGGYTF.

This clonotype was counted only a few times. This rearrangement joins TRBV12-3 or TRBV12-4 to TRBJ2-7; possibly TRBD1 or TRBD2 for D (5 bases each). The CDR3 length is 13 residues. V shed 2 bases and J shed 3 bases, with 8 bases lying between them. The CDR3 DNA is TGTGCCAGCAGTTTATCGGGACGCTACGAGCAGTACTTC. It codes for CASSLSGRYEQYF.